Listed here are 18 T cell receptor beta chains from one sample, sequenced in a study of blood T cell repertoires in COVID-19. Some clones are missing from TCRdb's copy, which holds only in-frame ones; the method was immunoSEQ multiplex PCR. The repertoire holds 200,000 to 300,000 clones, with approximately 84% as singletons. The sample taken for sequencing was peripheral blood. These receptor sequences come from a human donor in a cohort sampled during active COVID-19.

The gene calls are TRBV5-4 and TRBJ2-3; possible D gene TRBD2, 7 bases. Germline assignment: CDR1 SGHNT and CDR2 YYREEE (reference sequence). V shed 4 bases and J shed 4 bases, with 19 bases lying between them. The CDR3 sequence is 16 residues long. The DNA of the CDR3 is TGTGCCAGCAGCAGGGGGGGCACCGTCTCCCCAGATACGCAGTATTTT. This translates into CASSRGGTVSPDTQYF.

The J gene is TRBJ2-3, the V gene TRBV4-3; D is possibly TRBD1 (8 bases). Per germline, CDR1 LGHNA and CDR2 YSLEER. Trimming removed 5 bases from V and 3 bases from J, with 18 bases in between. The CDR3 has 16 amino acids. CDR3 coding DNA: TGCGCCAGCAGCGCTAACAGGGGGGGCGGAACAGATACGCAGTATTTT. As protein: CASSANRGGGTDTQYF.

The chain has TRBV9 and TRBJ2-1; 10 positions agree with TRBD1. Germline V gene sequence: CDR1 SGDLS, CDR2 YYNGEE. The J segment lost 4 bases and the V segment lost 4 bases, leaving 8 bases of the junction unmatched. This CDR3 has 16 residues. The DNA of the CDR3 is TGTGCCAGCAGCAAATGGGACAGGGGAATATACAATGAGCAGTTCTTC. Protein product: CASSKWDRGIYNEQFF.

The chain carries TRBV5-1 and TRBJ1-6; TRBD1 might be the D (5 bases). The CDR3 spans 14 residues. CDR1 and CDR2 (germline): SGHRS, YFSETQ. V was cut by 1 base and J by 3 bases, with 5 bases left in between. This chain's CDR3 is CASSLTGYNSPLHF. The CDR3 bases are TGCGCCAGCAGCTTGACAGGCTATAATTCACCCCTCCACTTT.

The rearrangement links TRBV18 to TRBJ2-1; 7 nucleotides agree with TRBD2. V lost 2 bases and J lost 3; bases outside the gene matches: 7. CDR3 size: 16 residues. Germline-derived CDR1 and CDR2 are KGHSH and LQKENI. The CDR3 DNA reads TGTGCCAGCTCACCAAGAGTTAGCGGGTACTACAATGAGCAGTTCTTC. Protein: CASSPRVSGYYNEQFF. Filled out from reference TRBV18 and TRBJ2-1, the complete variable domain reads NAGVMQNPRHLVRRRGQEARLRCSPMKGHSHVYWYRQLPEEGLKFMVYLQKENIIDESGMPKERFSAEFPKEGPSILRIQQVVRGDSAAYFCASSPRVSGYYNEQFFGPGTRLTVL.

This chain connects TRBV6-6 to TRBJ1-1, with TRBD1 matching over 11 bases. CDR3 length: 15 amino acids. The germline CDR1 and CDR2 sequences are MNHNY and SVGAGI (reference sequence). V was clipped by 6 bases and J by 6 bases; unmatched bases: 9. CDR3 in amino acids: CASSYRGQGASEAFF. CDR3 nucleotide sequence: TGTGCCAGCAGCTACCGCGGACAGGGGGCTTCTGAAGCTTTCTTT.

This clone was seen a single time. CDR3 amino acids: CANRDRKNTEAFF. CDR3 sequence (DNA): TGTGCCAACCGGGACAGAAAGAACACTGAAGCTTTCTTT. The V and J genes are TRBV10-3 and TRBJ1-1; 7 bases agree with TRBD1. The J segment lost 1 base and the V segment lost 10 bases, leaving 6 bases of the junction unmatched. This CDR3 has 13 residues. Germline loops: CDR1 ENHRY, CDR2 SYGVKD.

The chain uses TRBV19 and TRBJ1-6; 9 positions agree with TRBD1. J was trimmed by 9 bases and V by 5 bases; bases with no gene match: 11. CDR1 is LNHDA, CDR2 SQIVND, per germline (reference sequence). The CDR3 is 16 residues long. The CDR3 DNA sequence: TGTGCCAGTAGTTCAACCGGGACAGGGAACAGTTCACCCCTCCACTTT. This encodes CASSSTGTGNSSPLHF.

The chain carries TRBV28 and TRBJ2-3, with TRBD2 identical over 10 bases. Germline lookup yields CDR1 MDHEN and CDR2 SYDVKM. The CDR3 extends over 16 amino acids. V lost 5 bases, J lost 3 bases, and 8 bases stayed unmatched. The CDR3 spells CASSTRRAGGTDTQYF. CDR3 sequence (DNA): TGTGCCAGCAGTACCAGAAGAGCGGGGGGGACAGATACGCAGTATTTT.

The chain combines TRBV3-1 (or the pseudogene TRBV3-2) with TRBJ2-3; maybe TRBD1 (6 bases). Germline V gene data show CDR1 as LGHDT and CDR2 as YNNKEL (reference sequence). The CDR3 contains 15 residues. The V end was cut by 6 bases, the J end by 5 bases, with 18 bases between. CDR3 protein: CASRLSRQVGDTQYF. CDR3 coding DNA: TGTGCCAGCAGGTTAAGTAGACAGGTGGGAGATACGCAGTATTTT.

This chain links TRBV11-2 with TRBJ2-7, with 11 bases aligning to TRBD2. This CDR3 has 16 residues. J lost 0 bases, V lost 7 bases, and 8 bases had no gene match. CDR1 SGHAT and CDR2 FQNNGV come from the germline V gene. CDR3 bases: TGTGCCAGCACCGTGCTAGCGGGAGGTTACTCCTACGAGCAGTACTTC. Amino acids: CASTVLAGGYSYEQYF.

The count of this clone is one. The chain recombines TRBV28 with TRBJ1-2, with 10 bases lining up with TRBD1. Germline V gives CDR1 MDHEN, CDR2 SYDVKM. V was clipped by 5 bases and J by 6 bases; unmatched bases: 6. This CDR3 contains 14 residues. As DNA, the CDR3 is TGTGCCAGCAGTCTCACCGGGACAGGGGATGGCTACACCTTC. Translating it yields CASSLTGTGDGYTF.

The V gene is TRBV6-2 or TRBV6-3, the J gene TRBJ2-5; unclear D gene. Germline assignment: CDR1 MNHEY and CDR2 SVGEGT. The CDR3 length is 15 residues. Trimming pared 2 bases from V and 2 bases from J, leaving 12 bases between. CDR3 amino acids: CASSYSRVEQETQYF. The CDR3 nucleotides read TGTGCCAGCAGTTACAGCCGGGTCGAGCAAGAGACCCAGTACTTC.

CDR3 region: CASSGDYEQYF. Here the CDR3 DNA reads TGTGCCAGCTCGGGGGACTACGAGCAGTACTTC. The gene calls are TRBV6-5 and TRBJ2-7; a possible D gene is TRBD2 (6 bases). Germline CDR1 and CDR2: MNHEY and SVGAGI. V shed 8 bases and J shed 3 bases, with 8 bases lying between them. The CDR3 consists of 11 residues.

This sequence joins TRBV9 and TRBJ2-5, with D unresolved. The germline gives CDR1 SGDLS, CDR2 YYNGEE. The V end lost 2 bases, the J end lost 3 bases, and 14 bases lay between the germline ends. This CDR3 comprises 15 residues. In nucleotides, the CDR3 is TGTGCCAGCAGCGTTGGCGGAACCCAGAAAGAGACCCAGTACTTC. Translated: CASSVGGTQKETQYF.

V is TRBV3-1 (or the pseudogene TRBV3-2) and J is TRBJ2-3; possible D gene TRBD2, 8 bases. The CDR3 spans 17 residues. Deletions cut 4 bases from V and 1 base from J, with 18 bases between. Germline V gene sequence: CDR1 LGHDT, CDR2 YNNKEL (reference sequence). CDR3 sequence: CASSLTGAGGGTDTQYF. The CDR3 nucleotides read TGTGCCAGCAGCCTCACAGGGGCGGGGGGTGGCACAGATACGCAGTATTTT.

V is TRBV7-8 and J is TRBJ2-5; D possibly corresponds to TRBD2 (5 bases). Trimming shortened V by 1 base and J by 10 bases, and 10 bases separated the two germline ends. The CDR3 has 12 amino acids. Germline CDR1 and CDR2: SGHVS and FQNEAQ. This chain's CDR3 is CASSLGGRVQYF. CDR3 DNA: TGTGCCAGCAGCTTAGGTGGGCGGGTCCAGTACTTC.

V usage is TRBV7-8 and J usage is TRBJ1-1; no clear D gene. CDR1 SGHVS and CDR2 FQNEAQ come from the germline V gene. The CDR3 runs to 13 residues. The ends were cut back, 5 bases at V and 4 bases at J, with 11 bases in the middle. CDR3 amino acids: CASSKLIGTEAFF. CDR3 coding DNA: TGTGCCAGCAGCAAACTTATCGGCACTGAAGCTTTCTTT.